What follows is one T cell receptor beta chain and its context. This specimen includes other DNA sequences encoding the same CDR3. There are 12 residues in the CDR3. Deletions cut 6 bases from V and 0 bases from J, with 3 bases between. Germline V lookup: CDR1 MNHEY, CDR2 SVGAGI. The data belong to a study of cytomegalovirus exposure and HLA in healthy donors. 13 Jbeta primers and 60 Vbeta primers were used for the PCR. The data were produced by immunoSEQ multiplex PCR, yet TCRdb's version contains in-frame clones alone and is incomplete. The sample gives 100,000 to 150,000 clones, roughly 9.6% of which show up once; about 6.7% is in the top ten.

This chain uses TRBV6-5 with TRBJ1-3; D gene unclear. The TCR was taken from a woman aged 40 to 50 in good health and CMV-seropositive. Sequenced material: PBMCs. Written as DNA, the CDR3 is TGTGCCAGCAGGAGCTCTGGAAACACCATATATTTT. Protein sequence: CASRSSGNTIYF.